This T cell receptor beta chain is from a study of post-analysis software for immune sequencing data (dated by TCRdb to 2013 to 2016). Regarding the complete study: Recorded disease courses included relapsing-remitting, secondary progressive and progressive-relapsing multiple sclerosis, with some patients lacking subtype annotation. Patient repertoires were compared against over ten previously published healthy control repertoires from donors aged 6 to 25 years. A subset of samples was prepared in parallel using single-end sample barcoding, then pooled and co-amplified after Illumina adapter ligation. General study outcomes and caveats: Patients showed significantly higher frequencies than controls for about five TRBV segments, among them TRBV5-6, TRBV5-1 and TRBV20-1. Compared with controls, multiple sclerosis patients had significantly lower normalized Chao1 diversity, a finding suggesting substantial peripheral T-cell clonal expansion. The control group was slightly older than the multiple sclerosis patient group. Strong co-clustering of samples prepared in the same batch was shown by direct clustering with F measure, prompting a batch-effect correction.

A remark on this clonotype: The clone's antigen remains unknown. There are no base qualities to consult, and no much larger clone falls within one base.

Receptors were amplified or captured by PCR. Reads for this sample came from an Illumina HiSeq 2500. To reduce PCR and sequencing biases, unique molecular identifiers were incorporated into the TCR beta cDNA libraries. Per 1 to 10 million input T cells, some 500,000 cDNA molecules were obtained, such that each molecule approximated one T cell. The same protocol used for the earlier healthy control dataset was applied to prepare and sequence the patient libraries. Samples belonging to the same batch were prepared together, multiplexed and sequenced on a shared HiSeq lane. In the source study's methods: Raw barcoded reads were processed with MIGEC, and single-read molecular identifier groups were discarded before consensus assembly and CDR3 extraction. VDJtools was used for post-analysis of the clonotype tables, and diversity was normalized by down-sampling every dataset to the size of the smallest sample. To correct batch-related cross-sample contamination, repertoire overlap clustering matched CDR3 amino acid sequences but not nucleotide sequences. In TCRdb, the public reads were trimmed at Q25 with fastp and aligned with MiXCR, with productive beta chains retained. CDR3 protein sequences are deduplicated, and each keeps its most common genes and DNA. These V and J calls derive from TCRdb rather than the authors' analysis. The sample has roughly 570,000 distinct CDR3 sequences on record, approximately 31% of them singletons. Roughly 6% of the sample is held by the ten biggest clonotypes.

The cysteine opens and the phenylalanine closes a CDR3 of 13 amino acids. Just the 39-base CDR3 DNA is kept, in frame starting at base 1. V and J are truncated by 3 bases and 1 base respectively, leaving an intervening sequence of 9 bases. The germline V gene (reference sequence) provides CDR1 DFQATT and CDR2 SNEGSKA. To demonstrate the VDJtools post-analysis software, TCR beta repertoires were profiled from the peripheral blood of 13 young patients with multiple sclerosis. The multiple sclerosis patients were children and adolescents ranging in age from roughly 6 to 15 years. Sequenced: blood. The sequence is built from TRBV20-1 and TRBJ2-5, with the D gene not clear enough to name. The sequence was obtained from a girl younger than 18 with multiple sclerosis. Here the CDR3 is given as CSARVVGQETQYF. The nucleotide sequence is given as TGCAGTGCTAGGGTGGTGGGCCAAGAGACCCAGTACTTC.